Sequencing of this T cell receptor beta chain was carried out in a study of Graves' ophthalmopathy and Graves' hyperthyroidism. Overall study: At the time of initial diagnosis and before any treatment, peripheral blood was collected. Regarding the study as a whole: Thyroid clonotypes that were expanded above 0.001 frequency mostly also appeared in blood.

The sequenced template was RNA, covering the TCR beta CDR3 region. First-round RT-PCR relied on HTBI primers, and a second-round multiplex PCR came next. Each CDR3 protein is one row after TCRdb ran MiXCR on the multiplex PCR reads. The sample carries 200,000 to 250,000 distinct CDR3 sequences, around a fifth recorded once. Clinical symptoms, serum thyroxine, TRAb, thyroid ultrasound and orbital computed tomography determined diagnosis. This clonotype was seen only a few times. The antigen is undetermined. Germline assignment: CDR1 KGHDR and CDR2 SFDVKD. CDR3 length equals 14 residues. Unmatched junction bases numbered 4, after V lost 3 bases and J lost 5 bases.

V gene TRBV24-1 combines with J gene TRBJ2-5, with 8 bases lining up with TRBD1. Sequencing used peripheral blood. This clonotype originated in a woman aged 50 to 60 with Graves' ophthalmopathy. CDR3 in DNA: TGTGCCACCAGTGATCGACAGGGGTTTGAGACCCAGTACTTC. It is translated as CATSDRQGFETQYF.